The rows below give T cell receptor beta chains drawn from one sample of a study of OX40 agonist ivuxolimab in advanced cancers. The method was immunoSEQ multiplex PCR; TCRdb's version includes in-frame clones alone and lacks a portion of them. The sample carries roughly 26,000 clones, 88% recorded once. The sample consisted of CD4+ or CD8+ T cells sorted from blood, taken in a trial of the OX40 agonist ivuxolimab. Every receptor here comes from an adult with an advanced solid tumor such as melanoma, head and neck, liver or kidney cancer. The CDR3 runs from the conserved cysteine through the conserved F or W. A D gene is named only where the DNA matches it firmly. Not every row has a clone size; where given, it reads once, few, many or a size class.

CDR3nt: TGTGCCAGCAGCTTGGACTATGGCTACACCTTC
CDR3aa: CASSLDYGYTF
abundance: NA
d_gene: NA
j_gene: TRBJ1-2
v_gene: TRBV5-5

CDR3nt: TGTGCCAGCACCGAGGGGGACAGGGGGTACGAGCAGTACTTC
CDR3aa: CASTEGDRGYEQYF
abundance: NA
d_gene: TRBD1
j_gene: TRBJ2-7
v_gene: TRBV7-9

CDR3nt: TGCGCCAGCAGCCAAGAATGGGACGGCGGGGGGCGGGCTTTCTTT
CDR3aa: CASSQEWDGGGRAFF
abundance: NA
d_gene: NA
j_gene: TRBJ1-1
v_gene: TRBV4-1

CDR3nt: TGTGCCAGCAGTTTGGGGAAGACAGGCGGAGCCGGGGAGCTGTTTTTT
CDR3aa: CASSLGKTGGAGELFF
abundance: NA
d_gene: NA
j_gene: TRBJ2-2
v_gene: TRBV28

CDR3nt: TGTGCCAGCAGCTTGGGGACTAGCTTTGGCAAAAACATTCAGTACTTC
CDR3aa: CASSLGTSFGKNIQYF
abundance: NA
d_gene: TRBD2
j_gene: TRBJ2-4
v_gene: TRBV11-1

CDR3nt: TGCGCCAGCAGCCAAGGGGACAGCATGAACACTGAAGCTTTCTTT
CDR3aa: CASSQGDSMNTEAFF
abundance: few
d_gene: TRBD1
j_gene: TRBJ1-1
v_gene: TRBV4-1

CDR3nt: TGTGCCAGCAGCTTAGAACCAGGGCGCAAATCGAACACTGAAGCTTTCTTT
CDR3aa: CASSLEPGRKSNTEAFF
abundance: NA
d_gene: NA
j_gene: TRBJ1-1
v_gene: TRBV7-9

CDR3nt: TGCGCCAGCAGCCAAACCACCCAGGGCTCTGGGGCCAACGTCCTGACTTTC
CDR3aa: CASSQTTQGSGANVLTF
abundance: NA
d_gene: NA
j_gene: TRBJ2-6
v_gene: TRBV4-3

CDR3nt: TGTGCCAGTAGTATTGGTCTCGGAAGCGACAATGAGCAGTTCTTC
CDR3aa: CASSIGLGSDNEQFF
abundance: NA
d_gene: NA
j_gene: TRBJ2-1
v_gene: TRBV19

CDR3nt: TGTGCCAGCAGCTCCCGGACAGGGAACGCCGGGGAGCTGTTTTTT
CDR3aa: CASSSRTGNAGELFF
abundance: NA
d_gene: TRBD1
j_gene: TRBJ2-2
v_gene: TRBV7-9

CDR3nt: TGTGCCAGCGGCCGGGCCGCCGGGCGGTACGAGCAGTACTTC
CDR3aa: CASGRAAGRYEQYF
abundance: NA
d_gene: NA
j_gene: TRBJ2-7
v_gene: TRBV7-6

CDR3nt: TGTGCCAGCAGCGCTTGGACCGCCGAGACCCAGTACTTC
CDR3aa: CASSAWTAETQYF
abundance: once
d_gene: NA
j_gene: TRBJ2-5
v_gene: TRBV14

CDR3nt: TGCGCCAGCAGCCAATCTTTGGGGGGGTGGGCAGATACGCAGTATTTT
CDR3aa: CASSQSLGGWADTQYF
abundance: NA
d_gene: TRBD2
j_gene: TRBJ2-3
v_gene: TRBV4-3

CDR3nt: TGCAGTGCTAGAGGGTTTGAAGCTTTCTTT
CDR3aa: CSARGFEAFF
abundance: NA
d_gene: NA
j_gene: TRBJ1-1
v_gene: TRBV20-1

CDR3nt: TGTGCCAGCAGCTTAGCGCGAGGGCGGGATCCCCATGAGCAGTTCTTC
CDR3aa: CASSLARGRDPHEQFF
abundance: once
d_gene: NA
j_gene: TRBJ2-1
v_gene: TRBV7-8

CDR3nt: TGTGCCAGCAGCTTTCCATTACAGGGGGCGAACACTGAAGCTTTCTTT
CDR3aa: CASSFPLQGANTEAFF
abundance: NA
d_gene: TRBD1
j_gene: TRBJ1-1
v_gene: TRBV9

CDR3nt: TGTGCCAGCAGTTTAAGCGGTTCAACCTACGAGCAGTACTTC
CDR3aa: CASSLSGSTYEQYF
abundance: NA
d_gene: NA
j_gene: TRBJ2-7
v_gene: TRBV27

CDR3nt: TGCAGCGTGTGGACGGCGAACACTGAAGCTTTCTTT
CDR3aa: CSVWTANTEAFF
abundance: NA
d_gene: NA
j_gene: TRBJ1-1
v_gene: TRBV29-1

CDR3nt: TGTGCCAGTAGTATGACTAGCGGGGGGGTTTACAATGAGCAGTTCTTC
CDR3aa: CASSMTSGGVYNEQFF
abundance: NA
d_gene: TRBD2
j_gene: TRBJ2-1
v_gene: TRBV19

CDR3nt: TGTGCCAGCAGTCCGGGACGGATTAACACCGGGGAGCTGTTTTTT
CDR3aa: CASSPGRINTGELFF
abundance: NA
d_gene: NA
j_gene: TRBJ2-2
v_gene: TRBV2

CDR3nt: TGTGCCAGCAGCCCTATTGGGGGGAAACAAGAGACCCAGTACTTC
CDR3aa: CASSPIGGKQETQYF
abundance: NA
d_gene: NA
j_gene: TRBJ2-5
v_gene: TRBV7-2

CDR3nt: TGCGCCAGCAGCGTACAGATGAACACCGGGGAGCTGTTTTTT
CDR3aa: CASSVQMNTGELFF
abundance: NA
d_gene: NA
j_gene: TRBJ2-2
v_gene: TRBV4-1

CDR3nt: TGTGCCAACCCCCCGCGAGCAGGGTACCAGCCCCAGCATTTT
CDR3aa: CANPPRAGYQPQHF
abundance: NA
d_gene: NA
j_gene: TRBJ1-5
v_gene: TRBV7-9

CDR3nt: TGTGCCAGCAGTTTGGGATCATACAATGAGCAGTTCTTC
CDR3aa: CASSLGSYNEQFF
abundance: NA
d_gene: NA
j_gene: TRBJ2-1
v_gene: TRBV27

CDR3nt: TGTGCCAGCAAAGGTTGGCAGTCCTACGAGCAGTACTTC
CDR3aa: CASKGWQSYEQYF
abundance: NA
d_gene: NA
j_gene: TRBJ2-7
v_gene: TRBV27

CDR3nt: TGTGCCAGCAGCGTAGGCGGCAGGGGAAGGGACGAGCAGTACTTC
CDR3aa: CASSVGGRGRDEQYF
abundance: NA
d_gene: NA
j_gene: TRBJ2-7
v_gene: TRBV9

CDR3nt: TGTGCCAGCACTGACAGGGACTGGAAGGAGACCCGGTACTTC
CDR3aa: CASTDRDWKETRYF
abundance: NA
d_gene: NA
j_gene: TRBJ2-5
v_gene: TRBV2

CDR3nt: TGTGCCAGTAGTTCCGCTAGCGGGAGTTACGAGCAGTACTTC
CDR3aa: CASSSASGSYEQYF
abundance: NA
d_gene: TRBD2
j_gene: TRBJ2-7
v_gene: TRBV19

CDR3nt: TGTGCCAGCAACAGGCTGTCGTCCTACAATGAGCAGTTCTTC
CDR3aa: CASNRLSSYNEQFF
abundance: NA
d_gene: NA
j_gene: TRBJ2-1
v_gene: TRBV28

CDR3nt: TGCGCCAGCAGCTTGGGAGATACCGGGGAGCTGTTTTTT
CDR3aa: CASSLGDTGELFF
abundance: NA
d_gene: NA
j_gene: TRBJ2-2
v_gene: TRBV5-1

CDR3nt: TGTGCCAGCCACAAGGGGACAGGGGCGAAGACCCAGTACTTC
CDR3aa: CASHKGTGAKTQYF
abundance: NA
d_gene: TRBD1
j_gene: TRBJ2-5
v_gene: TRBV27

CDR3nt: TGCGCCAGCAGGGTGAGGTTCTTTCGGGAGCAGTACTTC
CDR3aa: CASRVRFFREQYF
abundance: NA
d_gene: NA
j_gene: TRBJ2-7
v_gene: TRBV10-1

CDR3nt: TGTGCCAGCAGCTTAACCCGGCAGAACACAGATACGCAGTATTTT
CDR3aa: CASSLTRQNTDTQYF
abundance: NA
d_gene: NA
j_gene: TRBJ2-3
v_gene: TRBV13

CDR3nt: TGTGCCAGCAGTTTATGGGGGCCGAATTCACCCCTCCACTTT
CDR3aa: CASSLWGPNSPLHF
abundance: NA
d_gene: NA
j_gene: TRBJ1-6
v_gene: TRBV27

CDR3nt: TGTGCCAGCAGCTCGATCAGGACAGGGGCTTATAGCAATCAGCCCCAGCATTTT
CDR3aa: CASSSIRTGAYSNQPQHF
abundance: NA
d_gene: TRBD1
j_gene: TRBJ1-5
v_gene: TRBV5-6

CDR3nt: TGCAGCGTTGGTCTAGGGGGCAATGTAGCCAAAAACATTCAGTACTTC
CDR3aa: CSVGLGGNVAKNIQYF
abundance: NA
d_gene: TRBD1
j_gene: TRBJ2-4
v_gene: TRBV29-1

CDR3nt: TGTGCCAGCAGCTTGGTCCGGGCATTAACGTTTAACGAGCAGTACTTC
CDR3aa: CASSLVRALTFNEQYF
abundance: NA
d_gene: NA
j_gene: TRBJ2-7
v_gene: TRBV5-6

CDR3nt: TGTGCCAGCAGCTTAACAGGCCGGTATGGCTACACCTTC
CDR3aa: CASSLTGRYGYTF
abundance: few
d_gene: NA
j_gene: TRBJ1-2
v_gene: TRBV14

CDR3nt: TGCGCCAGCAGCCCCGGACAGGGGGTAACTAGCGGGAGCCCCTACGAGCAGTACTTC
CDR3aa: CASSPGQGVTSGSPYEQYF
abundance: NA
d_gene: NA
j_gene: TRBJ2-7
v_gene: TRBV10-1

CDR3nt: TGTGCCAGCAGCCAAGAGGAGGGCGGGGGCCCCCAAGAGACCCAGTACTTC
CDR3aa: CASSQEEGGGPQETQYF
abundance: NA
d_gene: NA
j_gene: TRBJ2-5
v_gene: TRBV4-2